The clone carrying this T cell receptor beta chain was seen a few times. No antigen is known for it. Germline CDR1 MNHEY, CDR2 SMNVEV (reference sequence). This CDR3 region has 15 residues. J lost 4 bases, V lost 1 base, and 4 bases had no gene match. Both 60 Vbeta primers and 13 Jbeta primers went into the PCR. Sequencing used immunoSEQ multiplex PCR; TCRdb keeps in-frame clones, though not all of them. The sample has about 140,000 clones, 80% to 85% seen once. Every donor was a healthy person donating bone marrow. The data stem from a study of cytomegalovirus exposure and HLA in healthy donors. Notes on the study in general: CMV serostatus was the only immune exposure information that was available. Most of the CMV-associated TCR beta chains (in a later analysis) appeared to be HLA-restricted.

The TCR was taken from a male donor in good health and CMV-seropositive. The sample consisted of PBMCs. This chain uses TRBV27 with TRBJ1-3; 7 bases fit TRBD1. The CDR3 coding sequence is TGTGCCAGCAGTTTATATGGACAGGCCGGAAACACCATATATTTT. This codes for CASSLYGQAGNTIYF.